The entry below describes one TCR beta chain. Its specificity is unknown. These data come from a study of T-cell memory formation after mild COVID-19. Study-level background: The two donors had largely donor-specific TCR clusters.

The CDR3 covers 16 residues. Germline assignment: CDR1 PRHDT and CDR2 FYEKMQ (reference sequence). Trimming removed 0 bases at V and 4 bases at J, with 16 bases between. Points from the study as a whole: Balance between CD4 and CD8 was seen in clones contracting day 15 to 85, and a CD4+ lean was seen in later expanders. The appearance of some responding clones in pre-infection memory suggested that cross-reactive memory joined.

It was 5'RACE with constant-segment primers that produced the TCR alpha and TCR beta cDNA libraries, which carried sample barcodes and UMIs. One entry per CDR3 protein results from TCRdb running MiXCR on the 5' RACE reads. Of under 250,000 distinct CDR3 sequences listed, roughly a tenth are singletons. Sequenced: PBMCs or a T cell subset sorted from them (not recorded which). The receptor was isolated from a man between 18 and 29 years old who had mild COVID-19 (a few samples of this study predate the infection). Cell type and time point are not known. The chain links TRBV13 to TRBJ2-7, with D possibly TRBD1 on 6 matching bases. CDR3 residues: CASSLGPGGGRYEQYF. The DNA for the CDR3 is TGTGCCAGCAGCTTAGGCCCTGGGGGCGGAAGGTACGAGCAGTACTTC.